This TCR beta chain was retrieved from a study of monozygotic twins with inflammatory bowel disease. General observations from the study: For IBD, no single strong associated signal or clonotype was supported.

The CDR3 covers 15 residues. Germline CDR1 SNHLY, CDR2 FYNNEI. TCRdb reprocessed the 5' RACE reads and keeps a single row for each CDR3 protein, giving no DNA. This repertoire includes just under 45,000 distinct CDR3 sequences. Points on this clonotype: Its target is not known.

The TCR was taken from a human donor with ulcerative colitis or Crohn's disease, or a healthy co-twin of an affected twin (not recorded which). This chain connects TRBV2 to TRBJ2-3; TCRdb gives TRBD1 as the D gene, but with no DNA this cannot be confirmed. The material sequenced was blood. The CDR3 spells CASSAGTGNTDTQYF.